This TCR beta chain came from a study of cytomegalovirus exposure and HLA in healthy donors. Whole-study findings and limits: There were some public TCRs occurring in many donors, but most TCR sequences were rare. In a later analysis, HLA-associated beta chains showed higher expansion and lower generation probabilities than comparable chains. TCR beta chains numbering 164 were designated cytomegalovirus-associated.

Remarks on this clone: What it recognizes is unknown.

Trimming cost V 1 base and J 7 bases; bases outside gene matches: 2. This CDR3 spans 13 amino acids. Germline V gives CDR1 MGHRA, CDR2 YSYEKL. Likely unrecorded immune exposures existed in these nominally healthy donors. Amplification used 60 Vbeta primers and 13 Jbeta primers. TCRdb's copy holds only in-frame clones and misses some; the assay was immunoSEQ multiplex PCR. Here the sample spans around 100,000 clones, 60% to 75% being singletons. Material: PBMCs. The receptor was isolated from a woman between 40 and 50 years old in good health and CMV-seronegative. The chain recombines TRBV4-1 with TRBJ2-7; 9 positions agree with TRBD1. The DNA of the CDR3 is TGCGCCAGCAGCCAAGGACAGGGGGTTGAGCAGTACTTC. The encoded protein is CASSQGQGVEQYF.